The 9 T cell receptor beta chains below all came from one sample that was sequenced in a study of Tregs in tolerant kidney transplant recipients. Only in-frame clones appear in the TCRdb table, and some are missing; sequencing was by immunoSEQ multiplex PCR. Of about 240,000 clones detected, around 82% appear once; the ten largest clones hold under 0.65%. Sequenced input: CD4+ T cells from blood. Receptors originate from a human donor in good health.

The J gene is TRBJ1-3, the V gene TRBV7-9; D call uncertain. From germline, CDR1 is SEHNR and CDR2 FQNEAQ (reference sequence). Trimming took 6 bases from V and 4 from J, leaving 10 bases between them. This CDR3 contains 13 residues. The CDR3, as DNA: TGTGCCAGCAGATCCGGGCAGGGAAACACCATATATTTT. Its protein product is CASRSGQGNTIYF.

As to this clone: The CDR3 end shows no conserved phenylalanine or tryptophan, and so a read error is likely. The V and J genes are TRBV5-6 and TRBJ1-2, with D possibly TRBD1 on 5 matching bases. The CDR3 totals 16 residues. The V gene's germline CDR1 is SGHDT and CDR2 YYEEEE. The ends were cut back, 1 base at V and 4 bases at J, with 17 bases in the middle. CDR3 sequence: CASSLRGVRGGYGYTL. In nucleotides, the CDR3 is TGTGCCAGCAGCTTGCGGGGAGTGAGGGGCGGCTATGGCTACACCCTC.

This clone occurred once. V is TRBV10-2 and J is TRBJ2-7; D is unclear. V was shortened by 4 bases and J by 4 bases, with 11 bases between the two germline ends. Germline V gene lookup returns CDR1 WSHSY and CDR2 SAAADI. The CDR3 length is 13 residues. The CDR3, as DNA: TGCGCCAGCAGTGCATCGGCCTATTACGAGCAGTACTTC. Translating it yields CASSASAYYEQYF.

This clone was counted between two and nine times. In nucleotides, the CDR3 is TGCGCCAGCAGCTTCAGGGGGGCCGTCGCTGAAGCTTTCTTT. This encodes CASSFRGAVAEAFF. The gene calls are TRBV5-1 and TRBJ1-1, with 7 positions matching TRBD1. J was trimmed by 6 bases and V by 2 bases; bases with no gene match: 7. CDR1 SGHRS and CDR2 YFSETQ come from the germline V gene. This CDR3 has 14 amino acids.

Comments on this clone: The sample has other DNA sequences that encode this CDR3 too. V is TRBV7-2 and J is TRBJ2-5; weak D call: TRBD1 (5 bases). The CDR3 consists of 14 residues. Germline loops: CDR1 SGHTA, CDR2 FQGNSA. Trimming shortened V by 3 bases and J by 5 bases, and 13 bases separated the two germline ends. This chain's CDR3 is CASSFNRGKETQYF. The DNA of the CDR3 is TGTGCCAGCAGCTTTAATAGGGGAAAGGAGACCCAGTACTTC.

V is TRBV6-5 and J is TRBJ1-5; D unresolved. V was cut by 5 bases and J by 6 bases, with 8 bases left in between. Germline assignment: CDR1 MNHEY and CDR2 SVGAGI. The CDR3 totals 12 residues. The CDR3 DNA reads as TGTGCCAGCAGTGAGGTTGGTCAGCCCCAGCATTTT. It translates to CASSEVGQPQHF.

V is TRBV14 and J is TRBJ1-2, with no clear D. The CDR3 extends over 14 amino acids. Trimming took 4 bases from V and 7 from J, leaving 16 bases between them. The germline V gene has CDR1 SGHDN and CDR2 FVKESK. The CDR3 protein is CASSPDGRRAGYTF. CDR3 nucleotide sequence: TGTGCCAGCAGCCCGGACGGGCGAAGGGCTGGCTACACCTTC. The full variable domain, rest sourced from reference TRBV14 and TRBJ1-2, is EAGVTQFPSHSVIEKGQTVTLRCDPISGHDNLYWYRRVMGKEIKFLLHFVKESKQDESGMPNNRFLAERTGGTYSTLKVQPAELEDSGVYFCASSPDGRRAGYTFGSGTRLTVV.

CDR3 sequence: CASSLPGQGKGPIRNQPQHF. The CDR3 nucleotides are TGTGCCAGCAGCTTACCCGGACAGGGAAAGGGCCCTATCCGCAATCAGCCCCAGCATTTT. The chain couples TRBV7-6 to TRBJ1-5; 8 bases align to TRBD1. The CDR3 consists of 20 residues. Trimming took 2 bases from V and 2 from J; bases not matched to a gene: 17. Germline CDR1 and CDR2: SGHVS and FNYEAQ. The complete variable domain, with remaining parts taken from reference TRBV7-6 and TRBJ1-5, reads GAGVSQSPRYKVTKRGQDVALRCDPISGHVSLYWYRQALGQGPEFLTYFNYEAQQDKSGLPNDRFSAERPEGSISTLTIQRTEQRDSAMYRCASSLPGQGKGPIRNQPQHFGDGTRLSIL.

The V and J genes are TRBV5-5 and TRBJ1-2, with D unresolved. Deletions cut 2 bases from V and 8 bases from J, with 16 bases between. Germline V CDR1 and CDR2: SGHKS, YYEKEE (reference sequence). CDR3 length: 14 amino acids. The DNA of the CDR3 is TGTGCCAGCAGCTTCGGGTCGGGTCTGGGAGGCTACACCTTC. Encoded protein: CASSFGSGLGGYTF.